This record covers a single T cell receptor (beta chain). This clone is classified as medium-sized (0.01 to 0.1%). It has no known antigen specificity. The input lacks base qualities; no much larger clone sits a single base away. This record comes from a study of T cells in localized non-small cell lung cancer (dated by TCRdb to about 2020). About the study as a whole: The study analyzed T cell repertoires of around 250 early-stage NSCLC patients, comparing tumors and uninvolved tumor-adjacent lungs. All 240 or so NSCLC patients in the cohort were treatment-naive and had localized lung tumors that were resected. Of the NSCLC patients, fewer than 150 were male and about a hundred were female, and the mean age was roughly 61 years. Study-level results and caveats: The highest T cell clonality was observed in uninvolved tumor-adjacent lung, where clonality exceeded that of tumor, suggesting that antigenic responses were more focused in uninvolved tumor-adjacent lung. Higher blood T cell density associated with longer overall survival, while higher adjacent-lung clonality associated with shorter survival. Because the study design was exploratory, TCR variables were selected using unadjusted p-values without false-discovery rate correction. A median of 57 of the top 100 tumor clones turned up in the paired uninvolved adjacent lung, and approximately 30 of those clones also ranked among the top 100 of that same adjacent lung. Multi-region tumor sequencing was not performed, so intratumor heterogeneity could not be excluded.

V is cut by 6 bases and J by 0 bases, and the space between the germline ends is 16 bases. The CDR3 covers 17 residues, taking in both the cysteine and the phenylalanine. This entry keeps only the CDR3 DNA: 51 bases, framed from base 1. The germline V gene specifies SGHRS as CDR1 and YFSETQ as CDR2. TCR beta CDR3 regions were sequenced from DNA using the immunoSEQ Assay. The authors' analysis ran thus. To compute T cell density, TCR beta template counts were normalized to usable DNA, which was estimated by amplifying housekeeping genes. Using the preseqR package, richness was estimated by extrapolating to 120,000 templates for tissue samples and 400,000 templates for PBMC samples. Clonality was calculated as one minus Pielou's evenness. Tissue-enriched TCRs were identified by differential abundance testing using productive amino-acid clonotypes, minimum total count 5 and alpha 0.1. Repertoire overlap between compartments was quantified with the Jaccard Index and Morisita Overlap Index. TCR beta CDR3s were clustered by GLIPH together with public tetramer-defined viral CDR3s, and at least three viral sequences plus V-gene enrichment were required for viral motifs. TCRdb limited this immuneACCESS table to in-frame rearrangements with V and J called. A share of clones is missing; checked studies link under half to unresolved V genes, and the rest is unexplained. The V and J calls and the clone size are those of that table, but D and trimming were determined from the DNA. The sample table contains about 27,000 clones; only one count was recorded for approximately 85% of them. The ten biggest clones cover 4.1% of the sample.

At diagnosis, peripheral blood, uninvolved tumor-adjacent lung and tumor were collected and were preserved as a mix of fresh-frozen and FFPE material. For TCR repertoire profiling, the blood samples were analyzed as peripheral blood mononuclear cells. The TCR originated in a woman aged 35 to 70 with stage I lung adenocarcinoma. Recombination linked TRBV5-1 to TRBJ2-6; a tentative D match to TRBD1 spans 6 bases. The material was peripheral blood, obtained before any cancer treatment. The CDR3 reads CASNALGQNSGANVLTF. At the DNA level, the sequence is TGCGCCAGCAATGCCCTGGGACAAAACTCTGGGGCCAACGTCCTGACTTTC. Full variable domain (CDR3 extended with the reference TRBV5-1 and TRBJ2-6 proteins): KAGVTQTPRYLIKTRGQQVTLSCSPISGHRSVSWYQQTPGQGLQFLFEYFSETQRNKGNFPGRFSGRQFSNSRSEMNVSTLELGDSALYLCASNALGQNSGANVLTFGAGSRLTVL.